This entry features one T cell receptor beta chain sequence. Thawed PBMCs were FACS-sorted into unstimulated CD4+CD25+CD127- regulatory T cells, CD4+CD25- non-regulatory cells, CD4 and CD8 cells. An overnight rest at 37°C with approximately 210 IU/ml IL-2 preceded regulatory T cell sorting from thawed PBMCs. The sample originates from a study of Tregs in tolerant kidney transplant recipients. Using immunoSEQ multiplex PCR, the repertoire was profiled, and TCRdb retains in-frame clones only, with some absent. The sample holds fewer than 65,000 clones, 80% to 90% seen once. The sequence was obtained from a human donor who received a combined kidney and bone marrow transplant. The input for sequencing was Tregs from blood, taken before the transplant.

In nucleotides, the CDR3 is TGTGCCAGCAGCCTCAACAGGGTTGGAACCGGGGAGCTGTTTTTT. This codes for CASSLNRVGTGELFF. This chain links TRBV5-4 with TRBJ2-2, with D possibly matching TRBD1 (6 bases). The ends were cut back, 4 bases at V and 5 bases at J, with 15 bases in the middle. Germline-derived CDR1 and CDR2 are SGHNT and YYREEE (reference sequence). The CDR3 consists of 15 residues.